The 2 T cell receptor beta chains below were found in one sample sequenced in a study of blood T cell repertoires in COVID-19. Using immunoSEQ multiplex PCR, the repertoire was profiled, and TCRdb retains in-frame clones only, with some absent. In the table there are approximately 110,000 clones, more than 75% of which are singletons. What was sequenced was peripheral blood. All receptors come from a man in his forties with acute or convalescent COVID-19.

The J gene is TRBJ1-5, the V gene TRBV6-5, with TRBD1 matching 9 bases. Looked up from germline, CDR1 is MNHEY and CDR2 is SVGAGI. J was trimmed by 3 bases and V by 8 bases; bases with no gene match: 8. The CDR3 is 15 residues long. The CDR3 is CASSEDRGPNQPQHF. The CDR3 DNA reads TGTGCCAGCTCTGAGGACAGGGGCCCCAATCAGCCCCAGCATTTT.

The CDR3, as DNA: TGTGCCAGCAGTCGCCGGGACAGGGGGCATGAGACCCAGTACTTC. Translated: CASSRRDRGHETQYF. The chain combines TRBV6-5 with TRBJ2-5, with 12 bases matching TRBD1. Germline V CDR1 and CDR2: MNHEY, SVGAGI. Trimming removed 5 bases from V and 5 bases from J; junction bases left unmatched: 6. The CDR3 length is 15 residues.